The 11 T cell receptor beta chains reported below all come from one sample, sequenced in a study of CD8 T cells in ankylosing spondylitis. The study, taken as a whole, reports: Blood of patients with ankylosing spondylitis appeared to be characterized by a TCR beta motif of several highly homologous variants.

From the 5' RACE reads, TCRdb called clonotypes with MiXCR, one entry per CDR3 protein. The sample shows hundreds of thousands of distinct CDR3 sequences, roughly 10% of them seen only once. What these receptors recognize is not known. The sequenced sample was blood, either unsorted or a sorted T cell fraction (not recorded which). Every receptor here comes from a male donor with ankylosing spondylitis.

The chain links TRBV9 to TRBJ2-1; D unclear. Trimming took off 0 bases at V and 2 bases at J, with 3 bases between the two ends. Germline assignment: CDR1 SGDLS and CDR2 YYNGEE. CDR3 length: 13 amino acids. The DNA of the CDR3 is TGTGCCAGCAGCGTAGAGCCCTACAATGAGCAGTTCTTC. Residues: CASSVEPYNEQFF.

The sample holds a few counts of this clonotype. V usage is TRBV12-3 or TRBV12-4 and J usage is TRBJ1-6; a weak D match, TRBD1 (5 bases). V lost 3 bases to trimming and J lost 6 bases, with 9 bases between them. The CDR3 has 14 amino acids. The DNA for the CDR3 is TGTGCCAGCAGTTTGGAGGGGTTTAATTCACCCCTCCACTTT. Protein: CASSLEGFNSPLHF.

This clonotype was seen only a few times. The chain recombines TRBV18 with TRBJ2-7; TRBD2 matches at 10 bases. V shed 6 bases, J shed 2 bases, and the junction held 7 bases outside the gene matches. The CDR3 totals 15 residues. Germline CDR1 KGHSH, CDR2 LQKENI. CDR3 protein: CASSRGTSVTYEQYF. Here the CDR3 DNA reads TGTGCCAGCTCCAGGGGGACTAGCGTAACCTACGAGCAGTACTTC. Full variable domain (rest looked up from reference TRBV18 and TRBJ2-7): NAGVMQNPRHLVRRRGQEARLRCSPMKGHSHVYWYRQLPEEGLKFMVYLQKENIIDESGMPKERFSAEFPKEGPSILRIQQVVRGDSAAYFCASSRGTSVTYEQYFGPGTRLTVT.

In its sample, this clonotype was seen a few times. The chain has TRBV9 and TRBJ2-7, with 7 bases lining up with TRBD1. The CDR3 length is 13 residues. CDR1 is SGDLS and CDR2 is YYNGEE in the germline V gene. Trimming at V came to 4 bases and at J to 6 bases, leaving 7 bases not matched to a gene. This CDR3 reads CASSLQGQSEQYF. For the CDR3, the DNA is TGTGCCAGCAGCCTACAGGGGCAATCCGAGCAGTACTTC.

This clonotype has ten or more counts. The CDR3 bases are TGTGCCAGCAGCCAGTATGCTAGCGGGATATTCTTC. Its translation: CASSQYASGIFF. J is TRBJ2-1 and V is TRBV4-2; 9 bases line up with TRBD2. The CDR3 loop spans 12 amino acids. Per germline, CDR1 LGHNA and CDR2 YNFKEQ. The ends lost 3 bases at V and 16 bases at J; junction bases unmatched: 7.

This clonotype was seen a single time. This sequence joins TRBV28 and TRBJ2-1; D is undetermined. Germline V gene sequence: CDR1 MDHEN, CDR2 SYDVKM. The CDR3 runs 13 residues. V lost 1 base to trimming and J lost 8 bases, with 9 bases between them. The CDR3 nucleotides read TGTGCCAGCAGTTTATCATATTTCTATGAGCAGTTCTTC. Encoded protein: CASSLSYFYEQFF.

In its sample, this clonotype was seen a few times. The chain couples TRBV7-2 to TRBJ2-1; D might be TRBD2 (6 bases). This CDR3 contains 15 residues. Germline V gives CDR1 SGHTA, CDR2 FQGNSA. The V gene lost 5 bases and the J gene lost 2 bases, with 13 bases spanning the gap. This chain's CDR3 is CASSAGGVTYNEQFF. CDR3 sequence (DNA): TGTGCCAGCAGCGCCGGGGGAGTAACCTACAATGAGCAGTTCTTC.

The V gene is TRBV10-2, the J gene TRBJ1-2; D is unresolved. CDR1 is WSHSY, CDR2 SAAADI, per germline. The CDR3 runs 11 residues. Trimming left V 10 bases short and J 4 bases short, with 10 bases between. Here the CDR3 reads CATGSRYGYTF. CDR3 nucleotides: TGCGCCACCGGCTCCCGCTATGGCTACACCTTC.

This clonotype has more than one count but fewer than ten. The gene calls are TRBV15 and TRBJ1-4, with D hard to call. Trimming left V 0 bases short and J 8 bases short, with 19 bases between. From germline, CDR1 is LNHNV and CDR2 YYDKDF (reference sequence). This CDR3 comprises 17 residues. The CDR3 nucleotides read TGTGCCACCAGCAGAGATCCTTTCGGCCGCGGAGAGGAAAAACTGTTTTTT. This translates into CATSRDPFGRGEEKLFF.

This clonotype was detected a few times. The chain links TRBV6-5 to TRBJ2-5; either TRBD1 or TRBD2 may supply D (5 bases each). The germline V gene encodes CDR1 MNHEY and CDR2 SVGAGI. This CDR3 comprises 15 residues. V lost 4 bases and J lost 2, with 14 bases in between. CDR3 in amino acids: CASSLRGVGQETQYF. DNA of the CDR3: TGTGCCAGCAGTTTACGGGGCGTGGGTCAAGAGACCCAGTACTTC.

The genes are TRBV15 and TRBJ1-2; D is ambiguous. The CDR3 contains 16 residues. Germline lookup yields CDR1 LNHNV and CDR2 YYDKDF (reference sequence). The germline V and J ends were trimmed by 0 bases and 5 bases, with 16 bases remaining between them. The CDR3 here is CATSRDRGSAAYGYTF. The CDR3, as DNA: TGTGCCACCAGCAGAGATCGAGGCTCAGCCGCTTATGGCTACACCTTC.